Listed below are T cell receptor beta chains from one sample, sequenced in a study of blood T cell repertoires in COVID-19. TCRdb's copy holds only in-frame clones and misses some; the assay was immunoSEQ multiplex PCR. The repertoire has 110,000 or so clones, roughly 80% of them found once; the top ten carry around 8%. Sequencing was done on a sample of peripheral blood. Receptor source: a woman in her 40s with acute or convalescent COVID-19. Each CDR3 is given with its conserved first and last residue. Fields, in order: V gene, J gene, clone size, D gene, CDR3 protein, CDR3 DNA. The D gene is left open where the match is weak. Clone size is stated in some rows and not others, as once, few, many or a class when expanded.

>TRBV6-6|TRBJ1-2|-|TRBD1
CASSYSGTGASGYTF
TGTGCCAGCAGTTATTCCGGGACAGGGGCGTCCGGCTACACCTTC
>TRBV11-2|TRBJ2-6|few|TRBD2
CASSRGRVSGANVLTF
TGTGCCAGCAGCCGGGGGAGGGTCTCTGGGGCCAACGTCCTGACTTTC
>TRBV9|TRBJ2-1|-|TRBD2
CASSVVASGGYNEQFF
TGTGCCAGCAGCGTAGTGGCTAGCGGGGGGTACAATGAGCAGTTCTTC
>TRBV5-1|TRBJ1-2|-|-
CASSPGHFNYGYTF
TGCGCCAGCAGCCCGGGACACTTTAACTATGGCTACACCTTC
>TRBV18|TRBJ1-4|-|-
CASSINSNEKLFF
TGTGCCAGCTCAATTAACAGTAATGAAAAACTGTTTTTT
>TRBV5-1|TRBJ1-1|-|TRBD1
CASSLRPGQGNTEAFF
TGCGCCAGCAGCTTGCGACCGGGACAGGGGAACACTGAAGCTTTCTTT
>TRBV20-1|TRBJ2-7|-|-
CSASDPRQVESYEQYF
TGCAGTGCTAGTGATCCCCGACAGGTCGAATCCTACGAGCAGTACTTC
>TRBV11-2|TRBJ2-7|-|-
CASSRSRGSYEQYF
TGTGCCAGCAGCCGGAGCAGGGGCTCCTACGAGCAGTACTTC
>TRBV3-1/TRBV3-2|TRBJ1-5|-|TRBD1
CASSLTGGSNQPQHF
TGTGCCAGCAGTCTCACAGGGGGCTCTAATCAGCCCCAGCATTTT
>TRBV10-1|TRBJ2-2|-|-
CASSGERTVYTGELFF
TGCGCCAGCAGTGGGGAGAGGACAGTTTACACCGGGGAGCTGTTTTTT
>TRBV9|TRBJ2-3|-|-
CASSVWPTDTQYF
TGTGCCAGCAGCGTTTGGCCCACAGATACGCAGTATTTT
>TRBV19|TRBJ1-4|-|-
CASSGTNEKLFF
TGTGCCAGCTCAGGTACTAATGAAAAACTGTTTTTT
>TRBV6-2/TRBV6-3|TRBJ2-3|few|-
CASSYSDRVTDTQYF
TGTGCCAGCAGTTACTCGGACAGAGTCACAGATACGCAGTATTTT
>TRBV18|TRBJ2-5|-|-
CASSPRSREETQYF
TGTGCCAGCTCACCACGGAGCAGGGAAGAGACCCAGTACTTC
>TRBV6-2/TRBV6-3|TRBJ2-7|-|-
CASSSARFRYEQYF
TGTGCCAGCAGCTCCGCAAGATTTCGGTACGAGCAGTACTTC
>TRBV6-1|TRBJ1-3|-|TRBD1
CASSEIGTGSNTIYF
TGTGCCAGCAGTGAGATAGGGACAGGGAGTAACACCATATATTTT
>TRBV6-2/TRBV6-3|TRBJ2-1|-|-
CASSYGGAQFF
TGTGCCAGCAGTTATGGAGGCGCGCAGTTCTTC
>TRBV14|TRBJ2-7|once|-
CASSQGGQPLRIYEQYF
TGTGCCAGCAGCCAAGGTGGACAGCCCCTAAGGATTTACGAGCAGTACTTC
>TRBV2|TRBJ2-2|-|TRBD2
CASSEWGGITGELFF
TGTGCCAGCAGTGAATGGGGGGGTATCACCGGGGAGCTGTTTTTT
>TRBV4-1|TRBJ1-6|-|-
CASSKGPSNSPLHF
TGCGCCAGCAGTAAGGGGCCTTCTAATTCACCCCTCCACTTT
>TRBV6-2/TRBV6-3|TRBJ2-7|-|-
CASSTTYEQYF
TGTGCCAGCAGCACTACCTACGAGCAGTACTTC
>TRBV3-1/TRBV3-2|TRBJ2-2|-|-
CASSQFVSTGELFF
TGTGCCAGCAGCCAATTCGTGAGCACCGGGGAGCTGTTTTTT
>TRBV30|TRBJ1-6|-|-
CALSKQKYNSPLHF
TGTGCCCTGTCGAAACAGAAGTATAATTCACCCCTCCACTTT
>TRBV18|TRBJ2-7|few|TRBD1
CASSATSGTGGEQYF
TGTGCCAGCTCAGCAACATCCGGGACAGGGGGCGAGCAGTACTTC
>TRBV6-6|TRBJ1-1|once|TRBD1
CASSTTGGFPPEAFF
TGTGCCAGCAGCACTACAGGGGGCTTCCCCCCTGAAGCTTTCTTT